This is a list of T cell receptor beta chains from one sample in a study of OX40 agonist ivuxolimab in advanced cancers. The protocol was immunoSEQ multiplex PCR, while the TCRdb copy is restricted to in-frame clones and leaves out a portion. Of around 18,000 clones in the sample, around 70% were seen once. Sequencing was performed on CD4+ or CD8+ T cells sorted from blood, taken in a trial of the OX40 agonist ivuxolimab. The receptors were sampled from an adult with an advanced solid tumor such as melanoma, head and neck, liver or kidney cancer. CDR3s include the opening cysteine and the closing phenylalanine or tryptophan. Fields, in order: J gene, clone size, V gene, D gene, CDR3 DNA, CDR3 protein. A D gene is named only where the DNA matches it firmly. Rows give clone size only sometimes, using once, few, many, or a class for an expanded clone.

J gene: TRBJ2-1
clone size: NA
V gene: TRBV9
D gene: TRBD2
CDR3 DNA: TGTGCCAGCAGCGTGAGGACTAGCGGGGTCAATGAGCAGTTCTTC
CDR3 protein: CASSVRTSGVNEQFF

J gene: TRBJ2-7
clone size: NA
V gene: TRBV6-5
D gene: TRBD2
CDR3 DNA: TGTGCCAGCAGTTACCTGGGACTAGCTTACGAGCAGTACTTC
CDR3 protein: CASSYLGLAYEQYF

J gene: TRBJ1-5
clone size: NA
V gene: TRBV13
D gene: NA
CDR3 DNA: TGTGCCAGCAGCTTAACGGGCGGTACCCAGCATTTT
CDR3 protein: CASSLTGGTQHF

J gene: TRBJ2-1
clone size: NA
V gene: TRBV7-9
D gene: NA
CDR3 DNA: TGTGCCAGCAGCTTAGCTGCATCCCCTTACAATGAGCAGTTCTTC
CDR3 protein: CASSLAASPYNEQFF

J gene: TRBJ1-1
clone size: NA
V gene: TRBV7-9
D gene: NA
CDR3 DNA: TGTGCCAGCAGCTTAGCAGGGAGCGGGGTGAACACTGAAGCTTTCTTT
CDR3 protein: CASSLAGSGVNTEAFF

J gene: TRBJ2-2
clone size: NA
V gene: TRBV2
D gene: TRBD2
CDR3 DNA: TGTGCCAGCAGCCCCGGGCTAGCGGGCCCCCCCGGGGAGCTGTTTTTT
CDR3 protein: CASSPGLAGPPGELFF

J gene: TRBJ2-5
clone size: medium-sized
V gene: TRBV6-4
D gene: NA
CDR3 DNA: TGTGCCAGCCGTCACAGGGAACAAGAGACCCAGTACTTC
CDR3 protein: CASRHREQETQYF

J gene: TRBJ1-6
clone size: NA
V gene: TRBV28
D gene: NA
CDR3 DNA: TGTGCCAGCAGTTTATTGGGCCACCGGAGGTCCTATAATTCACCCCTCCACTTT
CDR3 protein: CASSLLGHRRSYNSPLHF

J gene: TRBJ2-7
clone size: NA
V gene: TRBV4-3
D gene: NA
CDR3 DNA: TGCGCCAGCAGCCCCTCACAGGCCTACGAGCAGTACTTC
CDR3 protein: CASSPSQAYEQYF

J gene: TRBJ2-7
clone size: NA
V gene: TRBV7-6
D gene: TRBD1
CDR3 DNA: TGTGCCAGCAGCCAGGGGGCCTCCCCCTCTCTCGAGCAGTACTTC
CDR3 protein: CASSQGASPSLEQYF

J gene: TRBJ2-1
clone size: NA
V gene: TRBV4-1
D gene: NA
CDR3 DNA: TGCGCCAGCAGCCACCGGGACCCTAATGAGCAGTTCTTC
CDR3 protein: CASSHRDPNEQFF

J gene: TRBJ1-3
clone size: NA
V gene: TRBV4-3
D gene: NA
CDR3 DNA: TGCGCCAGCAGCCTCGGGATCTCTGGAAACACCATATATTTT
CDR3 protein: CASSLGISGNTIYF

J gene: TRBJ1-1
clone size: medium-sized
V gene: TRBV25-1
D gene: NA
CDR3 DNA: TGTGCCAGCAGTGATTGGCAGACTGAAGCTTTCTTT
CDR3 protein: CASSDWQTEAFF

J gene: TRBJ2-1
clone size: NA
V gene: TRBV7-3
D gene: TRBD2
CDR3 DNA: TGTGCCAGCAGCCCCTGGACTAGCGGGGGTGGGGAGCAGTTCTTC
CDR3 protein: CASSPWTSGGGEQFF

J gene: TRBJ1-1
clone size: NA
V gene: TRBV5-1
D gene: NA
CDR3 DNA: TGCGCCAGCTGGGAAACAGGTAACACTGAAGCTTTCTTT
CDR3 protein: CASWETGNTEAFF

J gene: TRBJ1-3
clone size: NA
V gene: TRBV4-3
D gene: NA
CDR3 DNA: TGCGCCAGCAGCCAACGGGTGAACTCTGGAAACACCATATATTTT
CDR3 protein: CASSQRVNSGNTIYF

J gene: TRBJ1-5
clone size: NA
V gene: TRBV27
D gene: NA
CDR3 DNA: TGTGCCAGCAAGATTGCAGGGGCAAATCAGCCCCAGCATTTT
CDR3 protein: CASKIAGANQPQHF

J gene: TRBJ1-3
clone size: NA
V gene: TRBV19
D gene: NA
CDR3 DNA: TGTGCCAGTAGTATGAGAGAAGCTGGAAACACCATATATTTT
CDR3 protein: CASSMREAGNTIYF

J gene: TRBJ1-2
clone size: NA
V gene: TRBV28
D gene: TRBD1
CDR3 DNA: TGTGCCAGCAGCCCGACAGGGGCCGGTTTCCTGGGCTACACCTTC
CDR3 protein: CASSPTGAGFLGYTF

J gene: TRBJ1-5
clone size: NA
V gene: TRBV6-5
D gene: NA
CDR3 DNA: TGTGCCAGCAGTTACTCGAGGGACCCTAATTCTCCCCAGCATTTT
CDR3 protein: CASSYSRDPNSPQHF

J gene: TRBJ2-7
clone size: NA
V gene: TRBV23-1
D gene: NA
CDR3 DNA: TGCGCCAGCAGTCAATCAGAGGGAACTGGCTACGAGCAGTACTTC
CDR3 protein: CASSQSEGTGYEQYF

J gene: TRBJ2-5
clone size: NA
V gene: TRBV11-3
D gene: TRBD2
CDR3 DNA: TGTGCCAGCAGCTTAGATGGGGGGGGCCAAGAGACCCAGTACTTC
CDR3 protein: CASSLDGGGQETQYF

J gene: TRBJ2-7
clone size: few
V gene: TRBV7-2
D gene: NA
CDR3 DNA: TGTGCCAGCAGCTTAGCTGAGTCCTACGAGCAGTACTTC
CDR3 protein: CASSLAESYEQYF

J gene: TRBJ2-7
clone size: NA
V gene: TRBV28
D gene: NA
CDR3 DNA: TGTGCCAGCAGTCTGGCCGGGGACTCCTACGAGCAGTACTTC
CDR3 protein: CASSLAGDSYEQYF

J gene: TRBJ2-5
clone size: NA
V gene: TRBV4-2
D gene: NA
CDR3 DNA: TGTGCCAGCAGCCAAGAGGGGCTAGGTGAGACCCAGTACTTC
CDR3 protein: CASSQEGLGETQYF

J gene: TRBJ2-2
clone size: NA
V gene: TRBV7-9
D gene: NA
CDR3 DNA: TGTGCCAGCAGCTTATGGGCAAGTGGGGGCACCGGGGAGCTGTTTTTT
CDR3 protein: CASSLWASGGTGELFF

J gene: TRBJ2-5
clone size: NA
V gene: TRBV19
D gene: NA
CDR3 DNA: TGTGCCAGTAGCCTAGGGGAGACCCAGTACTTC
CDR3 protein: CASSLGETQYF

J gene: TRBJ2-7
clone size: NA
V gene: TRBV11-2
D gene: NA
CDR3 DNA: TGTGCCAGCGAAAACCTCTACGAGCAGTACTTC
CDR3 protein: CASENLYEQYF

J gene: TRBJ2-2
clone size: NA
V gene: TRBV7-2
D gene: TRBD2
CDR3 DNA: TGTGCCAGCAGCCTCGCGCTAGCGGGGCCAACCGGGGAGCTGTTTTTT
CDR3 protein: CASSLALAGPTGELFF

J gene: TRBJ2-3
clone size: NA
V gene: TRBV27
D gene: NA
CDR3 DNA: TGTGCCAGCAGTCCCCTCGGGTCGGGGGGCACAGATACGCAGTATTTT
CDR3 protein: CASSPLGSGGTDTQYF

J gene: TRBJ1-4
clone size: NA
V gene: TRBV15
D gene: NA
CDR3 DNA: TGTGCCACCAGCAGAGACCGGGTTCCAACTAATGAAAAACTGTTTTTT
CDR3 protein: CATSRDRVPTNEKLFF

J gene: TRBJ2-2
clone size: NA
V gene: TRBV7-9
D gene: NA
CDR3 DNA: TGTGCCAGCAGCTTAGTCGTGGGCGGGGAGCTGTTTTTT
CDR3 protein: CASSLVVGGELFF

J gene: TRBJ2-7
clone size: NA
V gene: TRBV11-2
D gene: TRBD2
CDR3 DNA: TGTGCCAGCAGCTTAGGGGCCAGCGGGACCTACGAGCAGTACTTC
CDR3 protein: CASSLGASGTYEQYF

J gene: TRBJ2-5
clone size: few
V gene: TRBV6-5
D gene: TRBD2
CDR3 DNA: TGTGCCAGCAGTTACGTGACTAGCGGACAAGAGACCCAGTACTTC
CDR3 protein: CASSYVTSGQETQYF

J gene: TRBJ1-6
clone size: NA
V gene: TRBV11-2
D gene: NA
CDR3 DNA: TGTGCCAGCAGCTTAGGAGTAGGCGTGCGACCCCTCCACTTT
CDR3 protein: CASSLGVGVRPLHF

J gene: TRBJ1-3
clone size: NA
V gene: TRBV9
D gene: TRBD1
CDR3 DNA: TGTGCCAGCAGCGTAGCAGGGGGCGGAAACACCATATATTTT
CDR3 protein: CASSVAGGGNTIYF

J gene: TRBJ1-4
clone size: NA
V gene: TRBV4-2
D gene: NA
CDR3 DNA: TGTGCCAGCAGCCAAGTATTGCCCGACTGGGAAGAGGGTGAAAAACTGTTTTTT
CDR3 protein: CASSQVLPDWEEGEKLFF

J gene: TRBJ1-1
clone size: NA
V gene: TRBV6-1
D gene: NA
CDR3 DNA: TGTGCCAGCAATCGTGACATAGTCAACACTGAAGCTTTCTTT
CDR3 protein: CASNRDIVNTEAFF

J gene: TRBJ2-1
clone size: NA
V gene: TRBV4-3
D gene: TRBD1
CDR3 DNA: TGCGCCAGCAGCCAGTCTGCCGGGACAGGCTCCTACAATGAGCAGTTCTTC
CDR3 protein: CASSQSAGTGSYNEQFF

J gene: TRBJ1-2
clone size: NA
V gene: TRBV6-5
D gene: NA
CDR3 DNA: TGTGCCAGCAGTTACGGGGATCACTATGGCTACACCTTC
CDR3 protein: CASSYGDHYGYTF

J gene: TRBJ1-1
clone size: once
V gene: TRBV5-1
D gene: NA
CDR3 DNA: TGCGCCAGCAGCTTATTAACCACAGGCATGAACACTGAAGCTTTCTTT
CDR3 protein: CASSLLTTGMNTEAFF

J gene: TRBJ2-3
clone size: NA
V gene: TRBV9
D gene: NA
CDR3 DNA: TGTGCCAGCAGCGTACAAGGAGGGGGCGCAGATACGCAGTATTTT
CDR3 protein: CASSVQGGGADTQYF

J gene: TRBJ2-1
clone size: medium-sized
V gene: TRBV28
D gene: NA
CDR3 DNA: TGTGCCAGCAGTTTAGAGGAATCCCTCCTCTTTAACAATGAGCAGTTCTTC
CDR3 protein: CASSLEESLLFNNEQFF

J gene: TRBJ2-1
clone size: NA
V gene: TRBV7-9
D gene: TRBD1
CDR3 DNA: TGTGCCAGCAGCCCCCGGACAGGGTTCCGATACAATGAGCAGTTCTTC
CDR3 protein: CASSPRTGFRYNEQFF

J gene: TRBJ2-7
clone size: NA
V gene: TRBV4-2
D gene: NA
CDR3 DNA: TGTGCCTCCAAGGGGCCTCTGGGGGGCGAGCAGTACTTC
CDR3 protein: CASKGPLGGEQYF

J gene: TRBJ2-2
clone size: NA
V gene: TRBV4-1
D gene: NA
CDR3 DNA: TGCGCCAGCAGCCAAGAGAGGGTTGACACCGGGGAGCTGTTTTTT
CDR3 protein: CASSQERVDTGELFF

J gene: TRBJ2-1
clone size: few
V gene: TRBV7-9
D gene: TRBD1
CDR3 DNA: TGTGCCAGCATCCGGGGGACAGGGTCAAATGAGCAGTTCTTC
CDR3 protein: CASIRGTGSNEQFF

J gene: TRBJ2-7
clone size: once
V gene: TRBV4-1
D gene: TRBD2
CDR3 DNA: TGCGCCAGCAGCCCACAAGCGGGGCTGACCTACGAGCAGTACTTC
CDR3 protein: CASSPQAGLTYEQYF

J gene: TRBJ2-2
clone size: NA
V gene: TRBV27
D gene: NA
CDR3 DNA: TGTGCCAGCAGTTTAGCCGGGGTCACCGGGGAGCTGTTTTTT
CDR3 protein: CASSLAGVTGELFF

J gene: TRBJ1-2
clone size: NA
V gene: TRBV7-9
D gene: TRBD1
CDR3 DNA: TGTGCCAGCAGCTCCCACGACAGGGCTCACTATGGCTACACCTTC
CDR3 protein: CASSSHDRAHYGYTF

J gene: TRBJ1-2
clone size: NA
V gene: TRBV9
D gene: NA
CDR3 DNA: TGTGCCAGCAGCGTCGGGGGTCTTGGCTACACCTTC
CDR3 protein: CASSVGGLGYTF